This T cell receptor (beta chain) was recorded in a study of Tregs in tolerant kidney transplant recipients. In regard to this clone: Its antigen is still unknown.

Clones were sequenced by immunoSEQ multiplex PCR, and TCRdb holds only the in-frame ones, with some missing. The top ten clones hold 1.6% of a sample with about 81,000 clones, roughly nine tenths of them seen once. The nonmyeloablative bone marrow transplants came from related graft donors, with transient mixed chimerism. Thawed PBMCs were FACS-sorted into unstimulated CD4+CD25+CD127- regulatory T cells, CD4+CD25- non-regulatory cells, CD4 and CD8 cells. CDR3 length: 14 amino acids. The germline V and J ends were trimmed by 8 bases and 3 bases, with 17 bases remaining between them. CDR1 is SEHNR, CDR2 FQNEAQ, per germline (reference sequence). Whole-study results and caveats: Few patients were studied, so findings need validation in larger groups.

The sequencing here drew on CD4+ T cells from blood (PBMCs), taken 24 months after the transplant. V and J are TRBV7-9 and TRBJ2-7; weak D call: TRBD1 (5 bases). The clonotype was recovered from a human patient who received a combined kidney and bone marrow transplant. Some T cells may be the graft donor's. CDR3 residues: CASAAQGPFYEQYF. The CDR3 DNA follows: TGTGCCAGCGCGGCCCAGGGCCCTTTCTACGAGCAGTACTTC.